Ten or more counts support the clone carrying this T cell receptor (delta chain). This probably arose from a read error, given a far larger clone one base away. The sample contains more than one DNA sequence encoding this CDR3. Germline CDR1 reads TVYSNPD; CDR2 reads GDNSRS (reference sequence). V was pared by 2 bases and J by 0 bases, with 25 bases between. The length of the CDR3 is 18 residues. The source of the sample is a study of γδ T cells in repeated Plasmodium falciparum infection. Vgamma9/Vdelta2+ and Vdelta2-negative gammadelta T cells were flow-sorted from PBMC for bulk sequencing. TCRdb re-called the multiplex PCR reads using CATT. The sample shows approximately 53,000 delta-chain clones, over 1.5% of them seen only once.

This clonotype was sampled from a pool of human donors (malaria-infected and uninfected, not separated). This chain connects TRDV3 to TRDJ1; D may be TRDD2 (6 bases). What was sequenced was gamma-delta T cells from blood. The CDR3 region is CAFDILPTSEGYTDKLIF. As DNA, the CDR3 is TGTGCCTTTGATATCCTTCCCACATCGGAGGGGTACACCGATAAACTCATCTTT.